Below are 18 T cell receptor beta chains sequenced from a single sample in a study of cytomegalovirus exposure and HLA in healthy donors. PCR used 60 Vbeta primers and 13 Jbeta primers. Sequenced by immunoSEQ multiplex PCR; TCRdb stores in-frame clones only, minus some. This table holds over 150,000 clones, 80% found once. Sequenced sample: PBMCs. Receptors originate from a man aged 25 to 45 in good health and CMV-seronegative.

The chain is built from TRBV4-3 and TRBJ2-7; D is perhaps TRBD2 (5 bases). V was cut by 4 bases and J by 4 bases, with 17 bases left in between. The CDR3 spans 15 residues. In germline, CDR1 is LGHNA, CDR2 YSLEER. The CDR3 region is CASSLVNVGGYEQYF. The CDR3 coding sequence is TGCGCCAGCAGCCTGGTAAACGTCGGCGGGTACGAGCAGTACTTC.

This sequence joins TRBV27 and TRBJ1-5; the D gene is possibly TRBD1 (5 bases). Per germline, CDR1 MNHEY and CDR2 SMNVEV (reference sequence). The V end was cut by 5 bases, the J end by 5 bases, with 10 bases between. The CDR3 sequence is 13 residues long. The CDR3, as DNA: TGTGCCAGCAGTAGGGGAGGCGATCAGCCCCAGCATTTT. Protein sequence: CASSRGGDQPQHF.

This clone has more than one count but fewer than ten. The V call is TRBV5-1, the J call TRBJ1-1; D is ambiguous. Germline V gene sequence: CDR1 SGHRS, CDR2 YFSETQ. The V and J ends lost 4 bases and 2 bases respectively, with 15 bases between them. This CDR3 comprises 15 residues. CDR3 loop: CASSPRGRTNTEAFF. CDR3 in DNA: TGCGCCAGCAGCCCCCGTGGCAGGACTAACACTGAAGCTTTCTTT.

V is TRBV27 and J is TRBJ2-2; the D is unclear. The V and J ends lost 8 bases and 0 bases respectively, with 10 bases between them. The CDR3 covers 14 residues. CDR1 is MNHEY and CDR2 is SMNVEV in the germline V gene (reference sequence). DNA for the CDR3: TGTGCCAGCTCCACTTTGACGAACACCGGGGAGCTGTTTTTT. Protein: CASSTLTNTGELFF.

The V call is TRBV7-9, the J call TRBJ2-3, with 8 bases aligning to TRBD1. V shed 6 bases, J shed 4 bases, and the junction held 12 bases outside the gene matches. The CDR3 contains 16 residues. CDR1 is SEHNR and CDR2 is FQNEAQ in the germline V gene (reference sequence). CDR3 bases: TGTGCCAGCAGACACCCCGGACAGGGATATTCAGATACGCAGTATTTT. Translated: CASRHPGQGYSDTQYF.

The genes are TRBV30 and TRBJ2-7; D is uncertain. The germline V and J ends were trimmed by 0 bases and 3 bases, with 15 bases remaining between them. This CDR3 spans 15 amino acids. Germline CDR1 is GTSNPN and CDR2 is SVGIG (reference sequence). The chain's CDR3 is CAWSVGGLVGYEQYF. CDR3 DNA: TGTGCCTGGAGTGTAGGCGGTCTAGTCGGCTACGAGCAGTACTTC.

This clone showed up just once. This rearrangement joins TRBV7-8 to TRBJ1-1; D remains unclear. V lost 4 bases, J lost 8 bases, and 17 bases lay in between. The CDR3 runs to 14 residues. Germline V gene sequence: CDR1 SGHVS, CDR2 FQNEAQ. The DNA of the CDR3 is TGTGCCAGCAGCTCCCGGGGAGGATCGGCAGAAGCTTTCTTT. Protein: CASSSRGGSAEAFF. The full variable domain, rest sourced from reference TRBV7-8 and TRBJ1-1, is GAGVSQSPRYKVAKRGQDVALRCDPISGHVSLFWYQQALGQGPEFLTYFQNEAQLDKSGLPSDRFFAERPEGSVSTLKIQRTQQEDSAVYLCASSSRGGSAEAFFGQGTRLTVV.

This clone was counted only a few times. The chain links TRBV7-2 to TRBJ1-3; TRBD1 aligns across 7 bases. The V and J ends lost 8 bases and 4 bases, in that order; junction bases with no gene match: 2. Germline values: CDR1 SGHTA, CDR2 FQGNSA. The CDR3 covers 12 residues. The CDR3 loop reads CASWGQGNTIYF. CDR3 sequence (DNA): TGTGCCAGCTGGGGACAGGGAAACACCATATATTTT.

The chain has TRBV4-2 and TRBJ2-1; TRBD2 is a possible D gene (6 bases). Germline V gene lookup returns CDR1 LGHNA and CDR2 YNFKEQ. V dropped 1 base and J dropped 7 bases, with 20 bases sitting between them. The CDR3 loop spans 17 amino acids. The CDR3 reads CASSQGALGGIGNEQFF. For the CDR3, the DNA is TGTGCCAGCAGCCAAGGAGCTTTAGGCGGGATCGGGAATGAGCAGTTCTTC.

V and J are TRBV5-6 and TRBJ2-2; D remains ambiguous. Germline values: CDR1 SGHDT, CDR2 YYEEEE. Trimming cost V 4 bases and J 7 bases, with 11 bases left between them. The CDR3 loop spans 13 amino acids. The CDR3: CASSPGTFGELFF. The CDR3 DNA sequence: TGTGCCAGCAGCCCAGGAACTTTCGGGGAGCTGTTTTTT.

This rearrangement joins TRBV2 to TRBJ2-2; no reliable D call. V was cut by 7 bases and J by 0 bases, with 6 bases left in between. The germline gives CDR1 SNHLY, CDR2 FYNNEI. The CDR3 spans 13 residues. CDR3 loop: CASKETNTGELFF. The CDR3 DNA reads TGTGCCAGCAAAGAGACGAACACCGGGGAGCTGTTTTTT.

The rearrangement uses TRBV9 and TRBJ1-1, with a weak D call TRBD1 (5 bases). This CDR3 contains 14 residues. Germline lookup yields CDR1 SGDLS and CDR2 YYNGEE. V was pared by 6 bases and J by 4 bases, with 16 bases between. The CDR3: CASTRGRVGTEAFF. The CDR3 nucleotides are TGTGCCAGCACCCGGGGGAGGGTGGGCACTGAAGCTTTCTTT.

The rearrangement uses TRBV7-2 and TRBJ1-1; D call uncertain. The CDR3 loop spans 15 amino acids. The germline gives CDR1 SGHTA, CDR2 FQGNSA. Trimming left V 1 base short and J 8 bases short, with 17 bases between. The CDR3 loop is CASSLDLGRWAEAFF. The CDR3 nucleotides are TGTGCCAGCAGCTTAGACCTAGGGAGGTGGGCCGAAGCTTTCTTT.

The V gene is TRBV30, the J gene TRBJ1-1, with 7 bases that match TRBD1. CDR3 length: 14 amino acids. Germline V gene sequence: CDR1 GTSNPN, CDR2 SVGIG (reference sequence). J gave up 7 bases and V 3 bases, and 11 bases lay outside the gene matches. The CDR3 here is CAWSPIGQAIEAFF. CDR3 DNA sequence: TGTGCCTGGAGCCCCATCGGACAGGCCATTGAAGCTTTCTTT.

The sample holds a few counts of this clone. The CDR3, as DNA: TGTGCCACTACACAGGGTTCGTGGGGCGAGCAGTACTTC. Amino acids: CATTQGSWGEQYF. The V gene is TRBV25-1, the J gene TRBJ2-7, with D perhaps TRBD1 (6 bases). Germline assignment: CDR1 MGHDK and CDR2 SYGVNS. The V and J ends lost 10 bases and 6 bases respectively, with 19 bases between them. The CDR3 contains 13 residues.

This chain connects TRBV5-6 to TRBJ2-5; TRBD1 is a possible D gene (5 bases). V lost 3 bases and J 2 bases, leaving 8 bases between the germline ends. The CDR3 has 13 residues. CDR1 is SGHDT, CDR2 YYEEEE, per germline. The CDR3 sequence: CASSSTVQETQYF. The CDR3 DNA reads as TGTGCCAGCAGCTCGACAGTTCAAGAGACCCAGTACTTC.

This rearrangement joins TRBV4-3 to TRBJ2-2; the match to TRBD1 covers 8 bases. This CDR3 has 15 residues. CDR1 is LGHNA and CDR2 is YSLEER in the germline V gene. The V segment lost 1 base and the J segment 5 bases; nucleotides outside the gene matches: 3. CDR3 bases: TGCGCCAGCAGCCAAGGACGACAGGGGACCGGGGAGCTGTTTTTT. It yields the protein CASSQGRQGTGELFF.

CDR3 region: CATQLAPGANEKLFF. DNA for the CDR3: TGTGCCACCCAGTTGGCCCCGGGGGCTAATGAAAAACTGTTTTTT. The chain uses TRBV6-1 and TRBJ1-4, with D perhaps TRBD1 (5 bases). V gave up 10 bases and J gave up 3 bases, with 18 bases separating them. The CDR3 is 15 amino acids. Germline assignment: CDR1 MNHNS and CDR2 SASEGT.